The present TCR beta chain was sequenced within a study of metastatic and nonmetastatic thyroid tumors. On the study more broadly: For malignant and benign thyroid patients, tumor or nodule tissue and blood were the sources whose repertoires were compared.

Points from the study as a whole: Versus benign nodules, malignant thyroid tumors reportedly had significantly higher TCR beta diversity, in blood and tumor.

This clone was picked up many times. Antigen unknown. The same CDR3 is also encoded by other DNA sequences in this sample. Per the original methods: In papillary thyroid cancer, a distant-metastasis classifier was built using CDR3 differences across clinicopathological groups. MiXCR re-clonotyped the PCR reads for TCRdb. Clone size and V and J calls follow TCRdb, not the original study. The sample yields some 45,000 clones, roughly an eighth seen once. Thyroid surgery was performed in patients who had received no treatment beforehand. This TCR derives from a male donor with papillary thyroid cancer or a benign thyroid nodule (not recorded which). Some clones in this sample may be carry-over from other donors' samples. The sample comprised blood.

CDR3 loop: CASRTGGSYGNEQFF. The CDR3 nucleotides are TGTGCCAGCAGAACAGGGGGAAGTTATGGGAATGAGCAGTTCTTC. The gene calls are TRBV27 and TRBJ2-1; 8 bases map to TRBD1. The J segment lost 7 bases and the V segment lost 6 bases, leaving 11 bases of the junction unmatched. The CDR3 consists of 15 residues. Germline CDR1 reads MNHEY; CDR2 reads SMNVEV (reference sequence).